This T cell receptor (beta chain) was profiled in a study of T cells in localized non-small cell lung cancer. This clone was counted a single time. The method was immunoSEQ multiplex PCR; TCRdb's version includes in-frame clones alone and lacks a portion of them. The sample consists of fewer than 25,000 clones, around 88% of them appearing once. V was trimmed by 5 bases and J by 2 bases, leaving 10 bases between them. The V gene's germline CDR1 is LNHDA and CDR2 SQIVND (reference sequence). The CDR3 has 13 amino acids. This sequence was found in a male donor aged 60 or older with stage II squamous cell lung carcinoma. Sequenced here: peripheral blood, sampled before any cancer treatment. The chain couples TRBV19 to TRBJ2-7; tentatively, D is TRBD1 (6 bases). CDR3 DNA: TGTGCCAGTAGTTTAAACAGGGCCTACGAGCAGTACTTC. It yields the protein CASSLNRAYEQYF.